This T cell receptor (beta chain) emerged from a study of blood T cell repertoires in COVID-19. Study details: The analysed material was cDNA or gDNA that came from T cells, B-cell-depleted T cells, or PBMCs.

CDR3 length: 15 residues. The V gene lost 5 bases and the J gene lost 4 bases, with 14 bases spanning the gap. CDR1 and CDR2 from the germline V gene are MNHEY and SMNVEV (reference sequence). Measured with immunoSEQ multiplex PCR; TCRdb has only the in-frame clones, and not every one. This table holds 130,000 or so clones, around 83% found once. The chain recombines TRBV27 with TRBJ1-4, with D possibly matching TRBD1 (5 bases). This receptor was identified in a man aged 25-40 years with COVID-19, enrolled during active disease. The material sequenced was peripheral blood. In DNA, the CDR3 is TGTGCCAGCAGTCCTTTCGCCAGGGATAATGAAAAACTGTTTTTT. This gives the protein CASSPFARDNEKLFF.